This T cell receptor (beta chain) derives from a study of cytomegalovirus exposure and HLA in healthy donors. The CDR3 runs to 14 residues. V lost 4 bases and J lost 5; bases outside the gene matches: 7. Germline loops: CDR1 GTSNPN, CDR2 SVGIG (reference sequence). 13 Jbeta primers and 60 Vbeta primers were used for the PCR. Sequenced by immunoSEQ multiplex PCR; TCRdb stores in-frame clones only, minus some. The top ten clones hold 1.5% of a sample with roughly 180,000 clones, 70% to 80% of them seen once. The sequence derives from a girl between 10 and 17 years old in good health and CMV-seropositive. The sequenced sample was PBMCs. J is TRBJ2-7 and V is TRBV30; 11 bases line up with TRBD1. CDR3 amino acids: CAWTSGQGANEQYF. DNA for the CDR3: TGTGCCTGGACCTCCGGACAGGGGGCAAACGAGCAGTACTTC.